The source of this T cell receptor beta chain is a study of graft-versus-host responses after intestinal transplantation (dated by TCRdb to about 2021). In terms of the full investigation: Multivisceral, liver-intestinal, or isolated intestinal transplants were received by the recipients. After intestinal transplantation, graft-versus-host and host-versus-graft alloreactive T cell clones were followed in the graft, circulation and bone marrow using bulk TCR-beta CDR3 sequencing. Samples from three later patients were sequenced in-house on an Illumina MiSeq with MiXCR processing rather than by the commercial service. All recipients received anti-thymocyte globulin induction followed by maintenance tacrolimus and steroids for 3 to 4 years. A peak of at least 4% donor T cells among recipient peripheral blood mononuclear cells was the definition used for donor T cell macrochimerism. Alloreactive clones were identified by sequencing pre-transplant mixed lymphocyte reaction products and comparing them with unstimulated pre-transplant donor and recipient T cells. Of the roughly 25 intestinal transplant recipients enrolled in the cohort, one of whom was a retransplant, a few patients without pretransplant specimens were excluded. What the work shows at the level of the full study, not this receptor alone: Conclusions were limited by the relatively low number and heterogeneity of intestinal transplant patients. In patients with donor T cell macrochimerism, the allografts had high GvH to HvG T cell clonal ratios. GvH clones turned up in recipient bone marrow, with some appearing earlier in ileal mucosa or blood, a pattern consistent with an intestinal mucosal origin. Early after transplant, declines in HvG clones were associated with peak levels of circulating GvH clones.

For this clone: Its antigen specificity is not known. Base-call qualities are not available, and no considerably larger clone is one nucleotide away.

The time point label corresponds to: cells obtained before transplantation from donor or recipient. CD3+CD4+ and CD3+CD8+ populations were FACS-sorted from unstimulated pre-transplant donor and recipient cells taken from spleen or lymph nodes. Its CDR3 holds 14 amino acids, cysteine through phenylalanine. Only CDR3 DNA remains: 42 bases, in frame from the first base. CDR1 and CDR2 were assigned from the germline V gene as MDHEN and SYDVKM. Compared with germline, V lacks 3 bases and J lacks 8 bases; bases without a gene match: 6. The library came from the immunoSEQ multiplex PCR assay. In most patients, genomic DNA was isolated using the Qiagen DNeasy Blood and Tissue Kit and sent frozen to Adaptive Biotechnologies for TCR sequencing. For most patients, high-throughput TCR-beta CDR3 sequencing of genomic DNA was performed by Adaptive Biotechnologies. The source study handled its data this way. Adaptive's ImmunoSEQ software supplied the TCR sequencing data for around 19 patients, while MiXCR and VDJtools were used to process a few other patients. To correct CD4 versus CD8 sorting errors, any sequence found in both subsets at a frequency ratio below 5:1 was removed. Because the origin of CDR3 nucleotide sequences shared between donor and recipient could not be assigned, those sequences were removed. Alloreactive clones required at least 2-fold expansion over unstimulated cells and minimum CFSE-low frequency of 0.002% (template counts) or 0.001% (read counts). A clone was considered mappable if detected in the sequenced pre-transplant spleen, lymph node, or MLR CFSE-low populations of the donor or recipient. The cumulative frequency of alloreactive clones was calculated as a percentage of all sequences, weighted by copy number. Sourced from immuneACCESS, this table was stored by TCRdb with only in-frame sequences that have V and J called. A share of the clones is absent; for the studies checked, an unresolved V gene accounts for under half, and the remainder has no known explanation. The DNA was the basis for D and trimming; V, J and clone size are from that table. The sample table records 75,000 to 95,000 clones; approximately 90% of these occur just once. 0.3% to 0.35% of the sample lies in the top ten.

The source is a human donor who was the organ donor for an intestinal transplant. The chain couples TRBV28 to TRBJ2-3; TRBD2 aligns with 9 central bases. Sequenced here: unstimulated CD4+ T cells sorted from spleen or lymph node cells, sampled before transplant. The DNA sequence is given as TGTGCCAGCAGTTTCTCTAGCGGGGATCGTACGCAGTATTTT. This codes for CASSFSSGDRTQYF.